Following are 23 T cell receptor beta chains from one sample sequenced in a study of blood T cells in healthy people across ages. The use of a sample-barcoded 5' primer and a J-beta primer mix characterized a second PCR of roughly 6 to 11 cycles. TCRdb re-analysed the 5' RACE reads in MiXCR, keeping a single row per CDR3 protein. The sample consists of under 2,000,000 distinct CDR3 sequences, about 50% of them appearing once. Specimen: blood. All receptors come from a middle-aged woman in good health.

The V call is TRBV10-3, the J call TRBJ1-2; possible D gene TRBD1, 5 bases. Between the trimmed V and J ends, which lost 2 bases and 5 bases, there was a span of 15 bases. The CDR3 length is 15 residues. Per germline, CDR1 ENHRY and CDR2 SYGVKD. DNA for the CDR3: TGTGCCATCAGTGAGACGGCAGGGTTAGGATATGGCTACACCTTC. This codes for CAISETAGLGYGYTF.

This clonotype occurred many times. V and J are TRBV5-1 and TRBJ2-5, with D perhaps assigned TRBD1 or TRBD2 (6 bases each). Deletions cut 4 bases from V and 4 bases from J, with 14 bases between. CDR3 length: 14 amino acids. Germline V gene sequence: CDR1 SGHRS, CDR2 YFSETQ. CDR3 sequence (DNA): TGCGCCAGCAGCCATTGGGGGGCTGGAGAGACCCAGTACTTC. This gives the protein CASSHWGAGETQYF.

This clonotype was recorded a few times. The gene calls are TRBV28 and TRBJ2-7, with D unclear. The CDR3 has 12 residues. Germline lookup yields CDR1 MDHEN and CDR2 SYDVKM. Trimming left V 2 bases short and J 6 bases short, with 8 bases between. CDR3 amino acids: CASSLPDLEQYF. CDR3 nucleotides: TGTGCCAGCAGTTTACCAGACCTCGAGCAGTACTTC.

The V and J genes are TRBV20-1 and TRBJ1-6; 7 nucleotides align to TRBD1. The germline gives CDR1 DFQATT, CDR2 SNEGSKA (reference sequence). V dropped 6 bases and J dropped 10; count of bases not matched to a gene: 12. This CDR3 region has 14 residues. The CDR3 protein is CSALGTALLSPLHF. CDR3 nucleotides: TGCAGTGCGCTCGGGACAGCCCTTCTATCACCCCTCCACTTT.

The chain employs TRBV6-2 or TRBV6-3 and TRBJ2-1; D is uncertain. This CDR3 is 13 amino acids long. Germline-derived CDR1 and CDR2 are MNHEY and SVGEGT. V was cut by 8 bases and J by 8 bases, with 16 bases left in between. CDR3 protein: CASDLEGFHEQFF. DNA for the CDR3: TGTGCCAGCGATTTGGAAGGGTTCCATGAGCAGTTCTTC.

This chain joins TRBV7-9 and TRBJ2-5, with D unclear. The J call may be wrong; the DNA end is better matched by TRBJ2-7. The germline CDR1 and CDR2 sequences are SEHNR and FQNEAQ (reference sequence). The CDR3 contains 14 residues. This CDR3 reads CASSPLQTPVEQYF. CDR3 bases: TGTGCCAGCAGTCCCCTGCAAACACCAGTCGAGCAGTACTTC.

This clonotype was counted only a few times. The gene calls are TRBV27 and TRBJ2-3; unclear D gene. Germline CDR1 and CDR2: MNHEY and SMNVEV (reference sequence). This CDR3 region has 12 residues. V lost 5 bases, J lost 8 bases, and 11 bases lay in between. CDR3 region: CASSPGSGTQYF. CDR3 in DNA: TGTGCCAGCAGTCCCGGATCTGGTACGCAGTATTTT.

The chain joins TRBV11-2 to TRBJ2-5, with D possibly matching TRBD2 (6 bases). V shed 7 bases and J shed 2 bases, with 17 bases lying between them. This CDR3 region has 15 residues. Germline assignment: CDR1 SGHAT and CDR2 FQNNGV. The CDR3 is CASTIPPGGQETQYF. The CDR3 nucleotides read TGTGCCAGCACCATTCCCCCCGGGGGACAAGAGACCCAGTACTTC.

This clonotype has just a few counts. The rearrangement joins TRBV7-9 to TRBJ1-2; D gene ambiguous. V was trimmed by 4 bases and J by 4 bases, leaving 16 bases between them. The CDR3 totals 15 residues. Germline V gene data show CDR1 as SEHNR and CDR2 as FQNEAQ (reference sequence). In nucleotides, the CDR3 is TGTGCCAGCAGCTCTAGCCGGGAGGGCGGCTATGGCTACACCTTC. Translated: CASSSSREGGYGYTF.

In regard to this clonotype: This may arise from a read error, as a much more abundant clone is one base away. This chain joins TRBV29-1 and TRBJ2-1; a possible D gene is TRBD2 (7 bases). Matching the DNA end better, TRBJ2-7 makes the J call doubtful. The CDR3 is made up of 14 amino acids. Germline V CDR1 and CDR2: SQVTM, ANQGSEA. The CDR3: CSVALTGGYNEQYF. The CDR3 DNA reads TGCAGCGTTGCTCTAACGGGGGGCTACAATGAGCAGTACTTC.

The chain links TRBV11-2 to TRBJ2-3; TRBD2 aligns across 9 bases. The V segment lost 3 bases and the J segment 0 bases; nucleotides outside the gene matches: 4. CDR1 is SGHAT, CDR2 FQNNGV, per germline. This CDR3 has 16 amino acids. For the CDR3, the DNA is TGTGCCAGCAGCTTCGGACTAGCGCCTAGCACAGATACGCAGTATTTT. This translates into CASSFGLAPSTDTQYF.

The CDR3 coding sequence is TGTGCCAGTAGTGGACAGGAATTAGCTAACTATGGCTACACCTTC. It specifies CASSGQELANYGYTF. The genes are TRBV19 and TRBJ1-2; 7 bases line up with TRBD1. The CDR3 runs 15 residues. The junction had 6 bases not matched to a gene; V was cut back by 5 bases and J by 0 bases. CDR1 is LNHDA and CDR2 is SQIVND in the germline V gene (reference sequence).

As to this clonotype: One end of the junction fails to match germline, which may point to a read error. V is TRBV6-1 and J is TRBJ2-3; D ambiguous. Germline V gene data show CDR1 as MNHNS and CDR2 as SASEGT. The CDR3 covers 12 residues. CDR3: CASSEARDRQYF. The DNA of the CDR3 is TGTGCCAGCAGTGAAGCCCGAGATAGGCAGTATTTT.

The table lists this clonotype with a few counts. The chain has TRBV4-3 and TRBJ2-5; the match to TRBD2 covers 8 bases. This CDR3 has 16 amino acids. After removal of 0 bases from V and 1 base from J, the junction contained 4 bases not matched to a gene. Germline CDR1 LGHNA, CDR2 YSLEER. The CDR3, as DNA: TGCGCCAGCAGCCAAGATTTACGGGGGGGCCAAGAGACCCAGTACTTC. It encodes CASSQDLRGGQETQYF.

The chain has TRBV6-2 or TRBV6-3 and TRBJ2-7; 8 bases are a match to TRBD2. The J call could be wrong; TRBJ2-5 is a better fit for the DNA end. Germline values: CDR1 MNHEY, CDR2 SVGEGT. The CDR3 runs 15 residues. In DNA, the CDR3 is TGTGCCAGCAGTTACCCGGGACTAGTTGGCAAGACCCAGTACTTC. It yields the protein CASSYPGLVGKTQYF.

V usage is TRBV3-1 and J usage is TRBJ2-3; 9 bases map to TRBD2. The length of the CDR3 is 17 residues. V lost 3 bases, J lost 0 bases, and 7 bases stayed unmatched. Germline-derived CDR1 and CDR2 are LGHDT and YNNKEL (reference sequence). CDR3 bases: TGTGCCAGCAGCCACGACCCGCTAGCGGGGAGCACAGATACGCAGTATTTT. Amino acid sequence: CASSHDPLAGSTDTQYF.

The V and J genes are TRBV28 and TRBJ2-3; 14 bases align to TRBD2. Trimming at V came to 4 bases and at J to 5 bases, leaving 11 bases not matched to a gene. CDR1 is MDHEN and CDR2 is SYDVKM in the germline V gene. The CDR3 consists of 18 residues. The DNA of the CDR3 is TGTGCCAGCAGTTCCCGAAGACTAGCGGGGGGGCAGGAAGATACGCAGTATTTT. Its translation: CASSSRRLAGGQEDTQYF.

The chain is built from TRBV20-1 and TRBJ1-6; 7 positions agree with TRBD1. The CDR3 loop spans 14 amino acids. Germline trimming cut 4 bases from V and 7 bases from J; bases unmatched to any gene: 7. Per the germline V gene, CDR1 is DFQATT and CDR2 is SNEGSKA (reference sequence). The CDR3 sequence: CSAKAGTANSPLHF. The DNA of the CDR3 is TGCAGTGCTAAGGCCGGGACAGCCAATTCACCCCTCCACTTT.

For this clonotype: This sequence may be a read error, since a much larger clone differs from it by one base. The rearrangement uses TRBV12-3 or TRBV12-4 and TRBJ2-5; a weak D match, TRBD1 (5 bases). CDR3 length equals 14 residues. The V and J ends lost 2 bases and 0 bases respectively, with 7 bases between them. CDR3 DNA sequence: TGTGCCAGCAGTTTAAAGGGGTACCAAGAGACCCAGTACTTC. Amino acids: CASSLKGYQETQYF.

The CDR3 region has the DNA TGCGCCAGCAGTCCCCCACCCGGGACAGGACTAAGCTCCTACAATGAGCAGTTCTTC. Translated, it gives CASSPPPGTGLSSYNEQFF. This chain uses TRBV4-3 with TRBJ2-1; 8 bases agree with TRBD1. Germline CDR1 is LGHNA and CDR2 is YSLEER. Losses at the gene ends were 6 bases for V and 0 bases for J; bases not matched to a gene: 16. CDR3 size: 19 residues.

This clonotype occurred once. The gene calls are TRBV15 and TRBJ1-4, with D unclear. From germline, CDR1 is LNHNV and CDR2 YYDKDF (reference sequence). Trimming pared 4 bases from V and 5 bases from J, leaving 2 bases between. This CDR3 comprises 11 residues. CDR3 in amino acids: CATSKNEKLFF. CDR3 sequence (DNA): TGTGCCACCAGCAAGAATGAAAAACTGTTTTTT. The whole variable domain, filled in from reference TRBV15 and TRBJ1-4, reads DAMVIQNPRYQVTQFGKPVTLSCSQTLNHNVMYWYQQKSSQAPKLLFHYYDKDFNNEADTPDNFQSRRPNTSFCFLDIRSPGLGDTAMYLCATSKNEKLFFGSGTQLSVL.

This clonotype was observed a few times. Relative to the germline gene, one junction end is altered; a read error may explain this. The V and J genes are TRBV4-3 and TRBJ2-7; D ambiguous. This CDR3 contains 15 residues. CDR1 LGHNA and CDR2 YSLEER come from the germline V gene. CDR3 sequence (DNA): TGCGCCAGTAGCCAAGAAGACGGTGGCACCTACGAGCAGTACTTC. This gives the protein CASSQEDGGTYEQYF.

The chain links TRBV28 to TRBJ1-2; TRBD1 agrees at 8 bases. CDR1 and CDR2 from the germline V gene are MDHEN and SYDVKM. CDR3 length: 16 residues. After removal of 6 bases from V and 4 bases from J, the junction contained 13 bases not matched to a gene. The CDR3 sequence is CASSSISGGAFYGYTF. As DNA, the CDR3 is TGTGCCAGCAGCTCAATATCAGGGGGCGCTTTCTATGGCTACACCTTC.